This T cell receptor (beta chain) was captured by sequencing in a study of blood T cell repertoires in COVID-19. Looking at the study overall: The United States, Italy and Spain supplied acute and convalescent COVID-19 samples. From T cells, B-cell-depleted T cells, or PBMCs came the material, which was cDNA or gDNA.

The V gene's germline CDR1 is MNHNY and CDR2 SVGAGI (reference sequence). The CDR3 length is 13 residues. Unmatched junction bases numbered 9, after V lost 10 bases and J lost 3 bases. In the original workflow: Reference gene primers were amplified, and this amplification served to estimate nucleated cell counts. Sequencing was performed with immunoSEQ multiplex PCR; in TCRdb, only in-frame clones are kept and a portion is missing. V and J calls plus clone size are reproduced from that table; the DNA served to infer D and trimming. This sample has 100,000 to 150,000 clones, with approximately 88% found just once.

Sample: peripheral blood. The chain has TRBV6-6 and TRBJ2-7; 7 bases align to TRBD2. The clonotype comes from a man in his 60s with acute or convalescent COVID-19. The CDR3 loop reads CATGGIALYEQYF. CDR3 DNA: TGTGCCACCGGGGGGATAGCGCTCTACGAGCAGTACTTC.